What follows describes a single T cell receptor beta chain. The antigen remains undetermined. The data belong to a study of OX40 agonist ivuxolimab in advanced cancers. Study-wide context: Dose-escalation patients had hepatocellular carcinoma, melanoma, renal cell or head and neck cancer. A male proportion of around 86% was recorded, with mean age approximately 60 years and range roughly 20 to 90. The eligibility criteria allowed prior anti-PD-1, anti-PD-L1 or anti-CTLA-4 therapy, and 40% had some. Study-level points and caveats: Some patients without response likewise showed low normalized clonal expansion.

Trimming removed 5 bases from V and 3 bases from J, with 13 bases in between. The CDR3 runs 14 residues. Per the germline V gene, CDR1 is MDHEN and CDR2 is SYDVKM. Using immunoSEQ multiplex PCR, the repertoire was profiled, and TCRdb retains in-frame clones only, with some absent. The repertoire consists of some 48,000 clones, with 92% occurring once and the leading ten covering about 7%. The starting material was CD4+ or CD8+ T cells sorted from blood, obtained in a trial of the OX40 agonist ivuxolimab. This chain links TRBV28 with TRBJ1-2; D is perhaps TRBD1 (5 bases). This clonotype originated in an adult with an advanced solid tumor such as melanoma, head and neck, liver or kidney cancer. The CDR3 nucleotides are TGTGCCAGCAGTCCCCACGGGGGATACTATGGCTACACCTTC. Translation: CASSPHGGYYGYTF.